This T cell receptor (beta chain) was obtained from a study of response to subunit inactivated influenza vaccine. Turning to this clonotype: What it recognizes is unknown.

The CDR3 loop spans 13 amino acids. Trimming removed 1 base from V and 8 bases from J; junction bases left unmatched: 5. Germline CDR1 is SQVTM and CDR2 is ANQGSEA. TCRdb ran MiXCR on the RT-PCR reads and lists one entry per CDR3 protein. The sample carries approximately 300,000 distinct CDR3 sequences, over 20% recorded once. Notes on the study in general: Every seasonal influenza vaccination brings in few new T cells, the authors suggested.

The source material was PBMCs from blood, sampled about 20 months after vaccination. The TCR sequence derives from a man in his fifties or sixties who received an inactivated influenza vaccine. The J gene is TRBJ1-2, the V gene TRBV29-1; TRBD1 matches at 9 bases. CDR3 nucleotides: TGCAGCGTTGAAGGGACAGGGGCTCGGGGCTACACCTTC. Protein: CSVEGTGARGYTF. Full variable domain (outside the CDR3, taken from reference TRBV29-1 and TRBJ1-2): SAVISQKPSRDICQRGTSLTIQCQVDSQVTMMFWYRQQPGQSLTLIATANQGSEATYESGFVIDKFPISRPNLTFSTLTVSNMSPEDSSIYLCSVEGTGARGYTFGSGTRLTVV.